This T cell receptor beta chain was captured in a study of regulatory T cells in long-lasting Graves disease. In the study overall: Graves' patients, diagnosed recently, had received antithyroid drugs under 3 months.

This CDR3 is 15 amino acids long. CDR1 and CDR2 from the germline V gene are MNHEY and SVGEGT. V lost 10 bases and J 2 bases, leaving 15 bases between the germline ends. Both iRepertoire HTBI primers and Arm-PCR of CDR3 regions were used to build the TCR beta libraries. In the authors' methods: Overall, samples carried approximately 60 TRBV and 14 TRBJ segments. MiXCR, run by TCRdb on the multiplex PCR reads, gives a single entry per CDR3 protein. These V and J calls derive from TCRdb rather than the authors' analysis. This sample has approximately 470,000 distinct CDR3 sequences, with about 16% found just once. Specified time point: newly diagnosed GD, antithyroid drugs for less than 3 months. RNA extracted from PBMCs served as the sequencing template. One endocrinology department in Xi'an, China, was where patients came from. This clonotype appeared a few times. This sample was also put to use in a study of T cells in Graves' hyperthyroidism and ophthalmopathy. That study reports: HTBI primers drove first-round RT-PCR of the TCR CDR3.

This sample comprised peripheral blood mononuclear cells (PBMCs), obtained at new diagnosis, from a patient treated with antithyroid drugs. The chain recombines TRBV6-2 or TRBV6-3 with TRBJ2-6; no definite D call. This clonotype originated in a man aged 35 to 55 with Graves disease. Written as DNA, the CDR3 is TGTGCCACCTCCCTTAGGGTTGCTGGGGCCAACGTCCTGACTTTC. Its protein is CATSLRVAGANVLTF.